Many counts were recorded for the clone carrying this T cell receptor (beta chain). Antigen unknown. Compared with germline, one end of the junction differs, possibly owing to a read error. CDR3 length equals 16 residues. The V gene's germline CDR1 is DFQATT and CDR2 SNEGSKA (reference sequence). The data originate from a study of CD8 T cells in ankylosing spondylitis. Points from the study as a whole: In reactive arthritis synovial fluid and blood, some motif variants had been reported before. Significantly higher representation of disease-linked clones was reported for matched ankylosing spondylitis synovial fluid. One TCR beta motif, made up of seven to nine highly homologous variants, appeared characteristic of ankylosing spondylitis blood.

Quantitative barcoded 5'-RACE was used to prepare TCR beta libraries. Using its own MiXCR run on the 5' RACE reads, TCRdb lists one record per CDR3 protein. The sample shows roughly 240,000 distinct CDR3 sequences, under 35% of them seen only once. The sequenced sample was blood, either unsorted or a sorted T cell fraction (not recorded which). This TCR was recovered from a male donor with ankylosing spondylitis or in good health (not recorded which). The genes are TRBV20-1 and TRBJ1-5, with D possibly being TRBD1 (6 bases). This CDR3 reads CSARDTQGPSNRPQHF. In nucleotides, the CDR3 is TGCAGTGCTAGAGATACTCAGGGGCCTTCCAATCGGCCCCAGCATTTT.